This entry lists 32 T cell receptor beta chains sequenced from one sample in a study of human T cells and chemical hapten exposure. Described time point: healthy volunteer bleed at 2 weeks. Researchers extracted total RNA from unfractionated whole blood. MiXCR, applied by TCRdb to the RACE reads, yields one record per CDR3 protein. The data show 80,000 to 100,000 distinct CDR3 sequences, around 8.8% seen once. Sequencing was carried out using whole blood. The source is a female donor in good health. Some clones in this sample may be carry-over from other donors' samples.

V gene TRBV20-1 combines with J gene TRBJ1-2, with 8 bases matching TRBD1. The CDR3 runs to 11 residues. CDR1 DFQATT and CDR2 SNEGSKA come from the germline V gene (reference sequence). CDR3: CRAGGLYGYTF. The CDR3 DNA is TGCAGGGCAGGGGGCCTCTATGGCTACACCTTC.

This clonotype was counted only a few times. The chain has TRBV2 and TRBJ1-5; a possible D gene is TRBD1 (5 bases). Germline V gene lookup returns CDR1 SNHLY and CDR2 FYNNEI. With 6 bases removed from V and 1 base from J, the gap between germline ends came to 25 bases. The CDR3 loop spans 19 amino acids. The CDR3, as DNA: TGTGCCAGCAGGGGGGGTCGGGACTCCTACTGGGGAAGCAATCAGCCCCAGCATTTT. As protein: CASRGGRDSYWGSNQPQHF.

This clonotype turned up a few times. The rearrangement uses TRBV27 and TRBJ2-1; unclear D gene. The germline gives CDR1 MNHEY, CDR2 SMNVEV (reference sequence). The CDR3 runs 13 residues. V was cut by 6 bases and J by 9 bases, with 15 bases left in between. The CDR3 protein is CASSSALAREQFF. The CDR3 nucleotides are TGTGCCAGCAGCTCGGCTCTGGCGCGTGAGCAGTTCTTC.

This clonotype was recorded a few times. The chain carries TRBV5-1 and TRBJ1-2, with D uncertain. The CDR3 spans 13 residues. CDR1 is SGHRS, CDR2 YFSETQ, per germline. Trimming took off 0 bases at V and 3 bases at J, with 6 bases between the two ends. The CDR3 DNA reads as TGCGCCAGCAGCTTGGAACACGACTATGGCTACACCTTC. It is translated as CASSLEHDYGYTF.

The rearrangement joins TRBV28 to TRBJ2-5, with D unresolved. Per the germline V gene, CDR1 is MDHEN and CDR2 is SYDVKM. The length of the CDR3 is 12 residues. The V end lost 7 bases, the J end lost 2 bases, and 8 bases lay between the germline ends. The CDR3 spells CASNGGQETQYF. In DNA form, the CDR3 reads TGTGCCAGCAACGGCGGACAAGAGACCCAGTACTTC. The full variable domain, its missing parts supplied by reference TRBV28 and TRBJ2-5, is DVKVTQSSRYLVKRTGEKVFLECVQDMDHENMFWYRQDPGLGLRLIYFSYDVKMKEKGDIPEGYSVSREKKERFSLILESASTNQTSMYLCASNGGQETQYFGPGTRLLVL.

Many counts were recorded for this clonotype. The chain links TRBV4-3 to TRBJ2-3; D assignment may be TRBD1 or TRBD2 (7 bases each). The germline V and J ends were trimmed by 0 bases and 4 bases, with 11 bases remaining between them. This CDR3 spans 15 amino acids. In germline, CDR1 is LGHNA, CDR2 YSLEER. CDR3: CASSQDRGGADTQYF. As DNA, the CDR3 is TGCGCCAGCAGCCAAGACAGGGGGGGAGCAGATACGCAGTATTTT.

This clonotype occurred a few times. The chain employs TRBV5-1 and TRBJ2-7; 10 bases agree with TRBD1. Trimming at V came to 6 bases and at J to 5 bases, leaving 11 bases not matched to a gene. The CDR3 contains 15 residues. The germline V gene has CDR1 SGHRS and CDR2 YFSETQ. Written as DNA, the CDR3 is TGCGCCAGCACATGGGGGCGGACAGGGGGTGACGAGCAGTACTTC. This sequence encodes CASTWGRTGGDEQYF. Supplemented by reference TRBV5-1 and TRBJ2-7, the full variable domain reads KAGVTQTPRYLIKTRGQQVTLSCSPISGHRSVSWYQQTPGQGLQFLFEYFSETQRNKGNFPGRFSGRQFSNSRSEMNVSTLELGDSALYLCASTWGRTGGDEQYFGPGTRLTVT.

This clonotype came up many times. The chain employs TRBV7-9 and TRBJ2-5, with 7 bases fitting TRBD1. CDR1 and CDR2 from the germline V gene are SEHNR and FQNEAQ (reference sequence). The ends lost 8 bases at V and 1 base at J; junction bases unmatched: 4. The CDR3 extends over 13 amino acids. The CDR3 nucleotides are TGTGCCAGCGGTGGACAGGCCCAAGAGACCCAGTACTTC. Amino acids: CASGGQAQETQYF.

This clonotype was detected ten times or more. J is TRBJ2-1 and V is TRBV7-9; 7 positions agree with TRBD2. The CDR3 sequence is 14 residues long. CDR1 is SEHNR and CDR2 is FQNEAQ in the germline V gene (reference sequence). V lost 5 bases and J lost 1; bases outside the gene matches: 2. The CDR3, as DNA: TGTGCCAGCAGCATGGGACTATCCTACAATGAGCAGTTCTTC. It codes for CASSMGLSYNEQFF.

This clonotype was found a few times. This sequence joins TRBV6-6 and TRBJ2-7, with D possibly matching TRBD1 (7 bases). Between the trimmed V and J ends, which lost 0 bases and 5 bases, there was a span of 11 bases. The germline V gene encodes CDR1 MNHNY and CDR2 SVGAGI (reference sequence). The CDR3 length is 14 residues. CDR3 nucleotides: TGTGCCAGCAGTTACTCTACAGGGGAGGACGAGCAGTACTTC. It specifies CASSYSTGEDEQYF.

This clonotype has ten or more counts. CDR3 protein: CASSPTSGRGDTQYF. The CDR3 DNA sequence: TGTGCCAGCAGTCCGACTAGCGGTAGGGGAGATACGCAGTATTTT. V and J are TRBV28 and TRBJ2-3, with 9 nucleotides matching TRBD2. The CDR3 extends over 15 amino acids. The trim removed 5 bases at V and 5 bases at J, leaving 8 bases unmatched. CDR1 and CDR2 from the germline V gene are MDHEN and SYDVKM.

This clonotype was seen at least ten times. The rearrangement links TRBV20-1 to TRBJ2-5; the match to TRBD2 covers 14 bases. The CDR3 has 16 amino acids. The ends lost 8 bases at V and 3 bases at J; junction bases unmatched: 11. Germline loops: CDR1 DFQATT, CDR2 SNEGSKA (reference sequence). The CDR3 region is CSPPGLAGGREETQYF. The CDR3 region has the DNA TGCAGTCCTCCCGGACTAGCGGGAGGCCGAGAAGAGACCCAGTACTTC.

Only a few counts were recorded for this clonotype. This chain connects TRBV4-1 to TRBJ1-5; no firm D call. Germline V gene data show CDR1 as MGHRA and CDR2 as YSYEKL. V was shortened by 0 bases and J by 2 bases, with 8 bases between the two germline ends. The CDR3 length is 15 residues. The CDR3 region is CASSQDSVGNQPQHF. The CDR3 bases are TGCGCCAGCAGCCAAGACAGTGTGGGCAATCAGCCCCAGCATTTT.

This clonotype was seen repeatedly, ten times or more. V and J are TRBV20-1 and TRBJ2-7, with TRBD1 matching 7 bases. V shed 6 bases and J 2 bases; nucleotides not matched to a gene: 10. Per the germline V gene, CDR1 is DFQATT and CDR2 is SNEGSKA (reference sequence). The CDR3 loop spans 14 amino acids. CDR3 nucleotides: TGCAGTGCAAGGGACAGAAAGTTGACCTACGAGCAGTACTTC. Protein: CSARDRKLTYEQYF.

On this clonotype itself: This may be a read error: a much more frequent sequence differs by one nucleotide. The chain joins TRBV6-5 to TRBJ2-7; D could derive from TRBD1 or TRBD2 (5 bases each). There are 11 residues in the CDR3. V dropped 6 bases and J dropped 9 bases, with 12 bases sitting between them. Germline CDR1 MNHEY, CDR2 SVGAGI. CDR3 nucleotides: TGTGCCAGCAGCCTCGGTGGGGGGCAGTACTTC. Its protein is CASSLGGGQYF.

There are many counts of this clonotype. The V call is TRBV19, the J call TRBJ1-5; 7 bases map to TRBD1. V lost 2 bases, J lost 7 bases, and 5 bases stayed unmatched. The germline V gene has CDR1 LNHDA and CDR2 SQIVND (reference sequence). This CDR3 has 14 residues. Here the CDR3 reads CASSINQGDQPQHF. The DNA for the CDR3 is TGTGCCAGTAGTATAAACCAGGGGGACCAGCCCCAGCATTTT.

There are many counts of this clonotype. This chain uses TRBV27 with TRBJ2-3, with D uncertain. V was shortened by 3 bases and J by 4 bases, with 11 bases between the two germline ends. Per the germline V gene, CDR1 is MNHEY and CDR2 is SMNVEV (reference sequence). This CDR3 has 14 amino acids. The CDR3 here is CASSFTGVADTQYF. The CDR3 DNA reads TGTGCCAGCAGTTTTACTGGGGTAGCAGATACGCAGTATTTT.

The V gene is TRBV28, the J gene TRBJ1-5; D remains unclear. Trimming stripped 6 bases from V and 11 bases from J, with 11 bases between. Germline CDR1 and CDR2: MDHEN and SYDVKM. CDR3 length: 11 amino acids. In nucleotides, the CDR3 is TGTGCCAGCAGCCAGTATTCGGCCCAGCATTTT. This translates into CASSQYSAQHF.

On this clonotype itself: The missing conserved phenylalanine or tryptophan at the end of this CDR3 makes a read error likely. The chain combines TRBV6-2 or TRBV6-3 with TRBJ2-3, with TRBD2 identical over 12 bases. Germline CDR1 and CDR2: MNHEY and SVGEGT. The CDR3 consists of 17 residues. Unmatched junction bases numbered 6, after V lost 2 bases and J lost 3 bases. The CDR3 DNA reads TGTGCCAGCAGTTACCTTCAGACTAGCGGGAGAACAGATACGCAGTATTTA. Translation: CASSYLQTSGRTDTQYL.

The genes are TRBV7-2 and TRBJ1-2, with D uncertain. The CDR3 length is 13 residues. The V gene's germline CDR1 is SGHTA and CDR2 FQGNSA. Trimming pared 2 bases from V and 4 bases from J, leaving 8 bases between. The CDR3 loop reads CASSLLGSYGYTF. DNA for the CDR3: TGTGCCAGCAGCTTACTGGGGTCCTATGGCTACACCTTC.

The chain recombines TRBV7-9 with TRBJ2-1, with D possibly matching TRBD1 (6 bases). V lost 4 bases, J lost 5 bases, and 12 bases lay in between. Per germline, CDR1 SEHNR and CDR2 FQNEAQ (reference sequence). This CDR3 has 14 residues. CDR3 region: CASSSAQGDNEQFF. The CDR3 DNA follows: TGTGCCAGCAGCTCCGCACAGGGAGACAATGAGCAGTTCTTC.

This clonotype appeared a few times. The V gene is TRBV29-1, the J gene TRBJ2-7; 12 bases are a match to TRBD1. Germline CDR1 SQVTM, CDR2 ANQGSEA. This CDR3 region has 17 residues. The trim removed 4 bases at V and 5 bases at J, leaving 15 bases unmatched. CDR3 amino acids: CSVGPSARDRGLHEQYF. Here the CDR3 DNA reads TGCAGCGTTGGTCCCTCCGCTCGGGACAGGGGGCTTCACGAGCAGTACTTC.

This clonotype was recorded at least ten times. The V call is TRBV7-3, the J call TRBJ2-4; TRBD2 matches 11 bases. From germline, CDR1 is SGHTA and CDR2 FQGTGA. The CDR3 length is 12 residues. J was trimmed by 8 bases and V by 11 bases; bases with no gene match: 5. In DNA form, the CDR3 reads TGTGCCTTAGCGGGAGGGCGGCACATTCAGTACTTC. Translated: CALAGGRHIQYF. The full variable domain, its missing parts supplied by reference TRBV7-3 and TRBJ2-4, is GAGVSQTPSNKVTEKGKYVELRCDPISGHTALYWYRQSLGQGPEFLIYFQGTGAADDSGLPNDRFFAVRPEGSVSTLKIQRTERGDSAVYLCALAGGRHIQYFGAGTRLSVL.

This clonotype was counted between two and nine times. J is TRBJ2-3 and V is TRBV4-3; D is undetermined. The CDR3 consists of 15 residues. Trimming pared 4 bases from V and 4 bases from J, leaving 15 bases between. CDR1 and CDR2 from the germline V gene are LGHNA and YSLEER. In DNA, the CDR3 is TGCGCCAGCAGCCCCTTTGGCCGATCGTCAGATACGCAGTATTTT. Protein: CASSPFGRSSDTQYF.

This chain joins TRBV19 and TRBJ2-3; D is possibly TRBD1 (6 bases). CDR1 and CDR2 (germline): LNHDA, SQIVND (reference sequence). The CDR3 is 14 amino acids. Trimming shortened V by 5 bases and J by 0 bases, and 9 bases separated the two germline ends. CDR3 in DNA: TGTGCCAGTAGTGCCCAGGGGAGCACAGATACGCAGTATTTT. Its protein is CASSAQGSTDTQYF.

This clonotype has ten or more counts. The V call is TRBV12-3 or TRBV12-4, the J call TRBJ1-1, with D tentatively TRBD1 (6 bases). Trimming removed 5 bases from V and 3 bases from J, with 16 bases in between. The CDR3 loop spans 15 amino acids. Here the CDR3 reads CASSVTGKVDTEAFF. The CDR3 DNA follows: TGTGCCAGCAGTGTTACAGGGAAGGTAGACACTGAAGCTTTCTTT.

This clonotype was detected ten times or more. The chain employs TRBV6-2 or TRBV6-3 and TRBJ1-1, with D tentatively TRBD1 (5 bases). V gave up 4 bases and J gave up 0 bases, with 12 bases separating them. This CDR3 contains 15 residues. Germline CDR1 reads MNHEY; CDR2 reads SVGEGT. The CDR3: CASSFVGGLNTEAFF. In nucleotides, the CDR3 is TGTGCCAGCAGTTTCGTCGGGGGTTTGAACACTGAAGCTTTCTTT.

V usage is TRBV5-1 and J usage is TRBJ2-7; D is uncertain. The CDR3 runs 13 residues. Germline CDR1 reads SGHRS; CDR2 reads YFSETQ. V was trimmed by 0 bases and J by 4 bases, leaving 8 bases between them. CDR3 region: CASSLEYGYEQYF. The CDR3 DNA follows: TGCGCCAGCAGCTTGGAATATGGGTACGAGCAGTACTTC.

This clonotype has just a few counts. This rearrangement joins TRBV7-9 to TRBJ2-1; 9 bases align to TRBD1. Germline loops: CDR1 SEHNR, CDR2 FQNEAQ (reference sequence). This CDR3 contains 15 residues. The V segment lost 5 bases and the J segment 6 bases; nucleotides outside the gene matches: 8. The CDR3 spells CASSHRDRVVNEQFF. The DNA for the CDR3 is TGTGCCAGCAGCCATCGGGACAGGGTGGTCAATGAGCAGTTCTTC.

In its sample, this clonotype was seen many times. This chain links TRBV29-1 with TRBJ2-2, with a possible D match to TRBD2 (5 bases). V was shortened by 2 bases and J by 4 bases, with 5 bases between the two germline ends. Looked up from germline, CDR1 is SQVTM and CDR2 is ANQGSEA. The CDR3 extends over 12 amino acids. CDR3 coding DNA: TGCAGCGTTGAAAGCGGCACCGGGGAGCTGTTTTTT. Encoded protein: CSVESGTGELFF.

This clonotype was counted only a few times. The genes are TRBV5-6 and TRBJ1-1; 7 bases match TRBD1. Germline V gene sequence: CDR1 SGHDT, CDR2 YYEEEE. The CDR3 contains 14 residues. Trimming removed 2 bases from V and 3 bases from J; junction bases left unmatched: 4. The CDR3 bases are TGTGCCAGCAGCTTACAGGGGAGTTACACTGAAGCTTTCTTT. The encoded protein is CASSLQGSYTEAFF.

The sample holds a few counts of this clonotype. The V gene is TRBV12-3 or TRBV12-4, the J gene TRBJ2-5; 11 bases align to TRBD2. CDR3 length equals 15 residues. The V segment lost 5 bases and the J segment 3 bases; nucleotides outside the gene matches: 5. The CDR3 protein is CASSPLAGAEETQYF. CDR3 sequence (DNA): TGTGCCAGCAGTCCACTAGCGGGAGCCGAAGAGACCCAGTACTTC.